This T cell receptor (beta chain) is drawn from a study of technical replicates of blood from a handful of donors. The method was immunoSEQ multiplex PCR; TCRdb's version includes in-frame clones alone and lacks a portion of them. The data hold 80,000 or so clones, with 95% to 98% observed a single time. The V gene's germline CDR1 is LNHDA and CDR2 SQIVND (reference sequence). The CDR3 is 13 residues long. V shed 3 bases and J shed 1 base, with 6 bases lying between them. The sample comprised T cells isolated from PBMCs. V and J are TRBV19 and TRBJ1-2; D gene uncertain. The origin of this receptor is a human donor in good health. CDR3 protein: CASSIGLNYGYTF. CDR3 nucleotides: TGTGCCAGTAGTATTGGGCTTAACTATGGCTACACCTTC.